This T cell receptor (beta chain) was documented in a study of CD8 T cells in ankylosing spondylitis. The study's findings and limits: Within matched ankylosing spondylitis synovial fluid, disease-linked clones were reportedly significantly enriched.

Germline lookup yields CDR1 DFQATT and CDR2 SNEGSKA (reference sequence). CDR3 size: 12 residues. V was trimmed by 4 bases and J by 5 bases, leaving 12 bases between them. TCRdb recomputed calls from the 5' RACE reads with MiXCR, one row per CDR3 protein. The repertoire holds around 130,000 distinct CDR3 sequences, with roughly a tenth as singletons. This clonotype was detected ten times or more. What it binds is unknown. Sequenced input: blood, either unsorted or a sorted T cell fraction (not recorded which). This clonotype originated in a male donor with ankylosing spondylitis or in good health (not recorded which). The chain joins TRBV20-1 to TRBJ2-7; D call uncertain. The CDR3 spells CSAKPTPDEQYF. In DNA form, the CDR3 reads TGCAGTGCTAAGCCAACCCCTGACGAGCAGTACTTC.